This TCR beta chain was captured in a study of Tregs in tolerant kidney transplant recipients. Study findings and constraints: Antigen-driven expansion was suggested because donor-specific Tregs expanded more than all Tregs in tolerant patients. Validation in larger populations is needed because few patients were studied.

Related graft donors supplied nonmyeloablative bone marrow transplants, and mixed chimerism was transient. Unstimulated regulatory T cells (CD4+CD25+CD127-), CD4+CD25- non-regulatory cells, CD4 and CD8 cells were FACS-sorted from thawed PBMCs. This CDR3 comprises 15 residues. Germline CDR1 is LNHDA and CDR2 is SQIVND (reference sequence). Germline trimming cut 3 bases from V and 1 base from J; bases unmatched to any gene: 3. Notes on this clone: The antigen is unknown. The CDR3 end is not reached by the read, which stops 3 residues before it; the germline J gene fills it in.

Assay used: immunoSEQ multiplex PCR; TCRdb lists only in-frame clones, some missing. This sample's table reports some 29,000 clones. The sequencing here drew on CD4+ T cells from blood (PBMCs), taken 24 months after the transplant. The genes are TRBV19 and TRBJ1-2; 9 bases match TRBD1. This clonotype originated in a human patient who received a combined kidney and bone marrow transplant. The T cells may come from the graft donor. The CDR3: CASSIRTGDNYGYTF. The sequenced CDR3 bases are TGTGCCAGTAGTATCCGGACAGGGGATAACTATGGC.